This T cell receptor beta chain was recovered during a study of T cell repertoires in cytomegalovirus infection. Across the study: CMV infection plus the matching HLA type was flagged by public TCR beta signatures.

This CDR3 spans 16 amino acids. V lost 2 bases to trimming and J lost 5 bases; unmatched junction nucleotides: 11. Germline lookup yields CDR1 MDHEN and CDR2 SYDVKM. This clonotype was counted a few times. Antigen: not known. TCRdb recomputed calls from the reads with MiXCR, one row per CDR3 protein. The sample lists 450,000 to 600,000 distinct CDR3 sequences, 30% to 40% occurring once. V and J are TRBV28 and TRBJ2-7; TRBD2 agrees at 8 bases. The sample consisted of cultured PBMCs, taken from culture after CMV antigen stimulation. The clonotype was recovered from a human donor in good health (CMV status not recorded). Some clones in this sample may be carry-over from other donors' samples. The CDR3 reads CASSLRGSGKSNEQYF. The CDR3 nucleotides are TGTGCCAGCAGTTTACGTGGTAGCGGGAAATCAAACGAGCAGTACTTC.